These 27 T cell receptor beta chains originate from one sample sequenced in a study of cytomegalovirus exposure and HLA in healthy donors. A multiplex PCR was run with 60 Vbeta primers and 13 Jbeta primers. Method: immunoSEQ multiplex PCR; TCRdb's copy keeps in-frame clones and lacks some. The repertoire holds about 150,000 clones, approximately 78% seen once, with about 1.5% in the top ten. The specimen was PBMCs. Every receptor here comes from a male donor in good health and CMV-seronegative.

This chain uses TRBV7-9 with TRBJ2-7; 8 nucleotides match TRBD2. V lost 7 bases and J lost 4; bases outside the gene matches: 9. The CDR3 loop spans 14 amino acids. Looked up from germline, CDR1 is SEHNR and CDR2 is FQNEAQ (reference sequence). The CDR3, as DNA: TGTGCCAGCACCCCCCGGGGGGGACATTACGAGCAGTACTTC. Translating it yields CASTPRGGHYEQYF.

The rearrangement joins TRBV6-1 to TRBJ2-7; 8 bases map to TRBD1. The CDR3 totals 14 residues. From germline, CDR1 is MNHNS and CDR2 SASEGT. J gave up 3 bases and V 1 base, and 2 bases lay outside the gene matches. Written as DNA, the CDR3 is TGTGCCAGCAGTGAAGGACAGGGGAGCTACGAGCAGTACTTC. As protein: CASSEGQGSYEQYF.

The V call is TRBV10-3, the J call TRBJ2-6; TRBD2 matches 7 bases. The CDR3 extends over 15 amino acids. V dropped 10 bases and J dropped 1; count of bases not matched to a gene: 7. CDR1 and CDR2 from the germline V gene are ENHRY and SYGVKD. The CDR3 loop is CASGGMDSGANVLTF. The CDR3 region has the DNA TGTGCCAGCGGGGGAATGGATTCTGGGGCCAACGTCCTGACTTTC.

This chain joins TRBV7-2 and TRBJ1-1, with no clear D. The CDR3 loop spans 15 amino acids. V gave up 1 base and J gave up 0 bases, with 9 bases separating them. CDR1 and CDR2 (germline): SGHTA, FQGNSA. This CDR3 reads CASSLVSVVNTEAFF. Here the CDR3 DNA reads TGTGCCAGCAGCTTAGTCTCAGTCGTGAACACTGAAGCTTTCTTT.

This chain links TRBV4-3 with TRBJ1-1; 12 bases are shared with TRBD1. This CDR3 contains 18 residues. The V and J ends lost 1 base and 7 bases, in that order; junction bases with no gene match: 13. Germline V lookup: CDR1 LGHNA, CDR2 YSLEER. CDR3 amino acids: CASSQGRGQGASMGEAFF. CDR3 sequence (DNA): TGCGCCAGCAGCCAAGGTAGGGGACAGGGGGCCTCCATGGGTGAAGCTTTCTTT.

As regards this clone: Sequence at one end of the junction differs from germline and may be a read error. CDR3 residues: CASSSAGPESLF. In DNA, the CDR3 is TGTGCCAGCAGCTCGGCAGGGCCGGAATCCCTCTTC. The V and J genes are TRBV5-8 and TRBJ1-2; D is perhaps TRBD1 (5 bases). This CDR3 region has 12 residues. Germline V gene lookup returns CDR1 SGHTS and CDR2 YDEGEE. The full variable domain, completed using reference TRBV5-8 and TRBJ1-2, is EAGVTQSPTHLIKTRGQQATLRCSPISGHTSVYWYQQALGLGLQFLLWYDEGEERNRGNFPPRFSGRQFPNYSSELNVNALELEDSALYLCASSSAGPESLFGSGTRLTVV.

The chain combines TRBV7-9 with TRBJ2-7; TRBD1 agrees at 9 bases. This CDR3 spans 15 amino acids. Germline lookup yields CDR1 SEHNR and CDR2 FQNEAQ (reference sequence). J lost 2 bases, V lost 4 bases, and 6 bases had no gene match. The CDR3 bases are TGTGCCAGCAGCTCAACGGGACAGGGACCCTACGAGCAGTACTTC. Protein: CASSSTGQGPYEQYF. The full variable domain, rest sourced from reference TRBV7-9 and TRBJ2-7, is DTGVSQNPRHKITKRGQNVTFRCDPISEHNRLYWYRQTLGQGPEFLTYFQNEAQLEKSRLLSDRFSAERPKGSFSTLEIQRTEQGDSAMYLCASSSTGQGPYEQYFGPGTRLTVT.

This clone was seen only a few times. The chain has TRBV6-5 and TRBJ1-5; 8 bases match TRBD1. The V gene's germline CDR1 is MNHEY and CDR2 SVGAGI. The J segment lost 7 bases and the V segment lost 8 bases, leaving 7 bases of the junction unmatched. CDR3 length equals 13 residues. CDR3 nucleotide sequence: TGTGCCAGCGATGACAGGGGTAACCAGCCCCAGCATTTT. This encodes CASDDRGNQPQHF.

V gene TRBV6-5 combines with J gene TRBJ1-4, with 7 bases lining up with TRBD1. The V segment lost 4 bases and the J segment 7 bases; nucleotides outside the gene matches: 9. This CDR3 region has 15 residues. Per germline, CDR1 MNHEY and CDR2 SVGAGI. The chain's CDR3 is CASSSRGLEGEKLFF. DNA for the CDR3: TGTGCCAGCAGTTCAAGGGGGCTGGAGGGTGAAAAACTGTTTTTT.

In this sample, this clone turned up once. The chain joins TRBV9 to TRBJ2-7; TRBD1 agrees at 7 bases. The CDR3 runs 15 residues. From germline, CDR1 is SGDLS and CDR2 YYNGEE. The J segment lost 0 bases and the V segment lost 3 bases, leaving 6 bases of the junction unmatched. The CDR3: CASSGGQLPSYEQYF. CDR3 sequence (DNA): TGTGCCAGCAGCGGGGGACAGCTCCCCTCCTACGAGCAGTACTTC. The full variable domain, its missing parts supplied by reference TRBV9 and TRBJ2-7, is DSGVTQTPKHLITATGQRVTLRCSPRSGDLSVYWYQQSLDQGLQFLIQYYNGEERAKGNILERFSAQQFPDLHSELNLSSLELGDSALYFCASSGGQLPSYEQYFGPGTRLTVT.

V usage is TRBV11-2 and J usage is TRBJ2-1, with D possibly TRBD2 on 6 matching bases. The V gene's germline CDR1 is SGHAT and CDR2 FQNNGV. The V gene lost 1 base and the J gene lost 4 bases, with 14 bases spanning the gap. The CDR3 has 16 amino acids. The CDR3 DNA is TGTGCCAGCAGCTTAGTTGATGGGGCGGGATACAATGAGCAGTTCTTC. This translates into CASSLVDGAGYNEQFF.

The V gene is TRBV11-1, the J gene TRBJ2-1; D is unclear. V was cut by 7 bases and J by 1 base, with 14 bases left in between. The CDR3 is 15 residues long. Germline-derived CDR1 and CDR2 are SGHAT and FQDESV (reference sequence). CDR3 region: CASTPSGSSYNEQFF. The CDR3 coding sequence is TGTGCCAGCACCCCCTCCGGTTCTTCCTACAATGAGCAGTTCTTC.

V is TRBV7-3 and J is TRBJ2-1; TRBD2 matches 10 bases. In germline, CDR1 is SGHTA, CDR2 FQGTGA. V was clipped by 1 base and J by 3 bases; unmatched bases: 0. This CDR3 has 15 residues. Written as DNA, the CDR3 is TGTGCCAGCAGCTTAATAGCGGGGGGCTACAATGAGCAGTTCTTC. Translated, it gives CASSLIAGGYNEQFF.

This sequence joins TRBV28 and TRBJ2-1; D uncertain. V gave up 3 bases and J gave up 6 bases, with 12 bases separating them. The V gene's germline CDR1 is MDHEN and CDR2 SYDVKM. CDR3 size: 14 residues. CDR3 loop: CASSFSGRINEQFF. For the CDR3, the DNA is TGTGCCAGCAGTTTTAGTGGGCGAATCAATGAGCAGTTCTTC.

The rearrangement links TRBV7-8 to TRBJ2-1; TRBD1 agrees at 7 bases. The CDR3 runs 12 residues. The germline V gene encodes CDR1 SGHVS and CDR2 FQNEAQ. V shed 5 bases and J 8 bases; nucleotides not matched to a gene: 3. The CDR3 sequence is CASSRGQDEQFF. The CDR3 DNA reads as TGTGCCAGCAGCCGTGGACAGGATGAGCAGTTCTTC.

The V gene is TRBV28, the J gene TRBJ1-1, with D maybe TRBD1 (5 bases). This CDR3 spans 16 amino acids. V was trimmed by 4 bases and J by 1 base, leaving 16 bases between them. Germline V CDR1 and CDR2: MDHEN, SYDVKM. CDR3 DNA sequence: TGTGCCAGCAGTTCCCTCGGCGGGACGGAGAACACTGAAGCTTTCTTT. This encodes CASSSLGGTENTEAFF.

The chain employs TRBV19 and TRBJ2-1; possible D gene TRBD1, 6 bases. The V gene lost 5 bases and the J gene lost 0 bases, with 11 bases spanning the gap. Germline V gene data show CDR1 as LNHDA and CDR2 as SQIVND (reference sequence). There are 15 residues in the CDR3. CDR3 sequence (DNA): TGTGCCAGTAGTGTCGGGACACTCTCCTACAATGAGCAGTTCTTC. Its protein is CASSVGTLSYNEQFF.

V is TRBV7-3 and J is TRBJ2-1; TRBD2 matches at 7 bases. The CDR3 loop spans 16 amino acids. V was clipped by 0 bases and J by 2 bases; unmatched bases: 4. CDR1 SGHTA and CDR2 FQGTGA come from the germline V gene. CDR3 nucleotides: TGTGCCAGCAGCTTAACGGGGGGGAGGGCCTACAATGAGCAGTTCTTC. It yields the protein CASSLTGGRAYNEQFF.

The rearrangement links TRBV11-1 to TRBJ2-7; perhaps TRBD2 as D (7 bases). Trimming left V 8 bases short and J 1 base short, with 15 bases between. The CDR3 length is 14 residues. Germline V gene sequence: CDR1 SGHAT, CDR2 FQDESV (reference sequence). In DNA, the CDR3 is TGTGCCAGCCGGGGGGCAGGGCTATCCTACGAGCAGTACTTC. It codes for CASRGAGLSYEQYF.

CDR3 nucleotides: TGTGCCAGCAGCTTACAGACAGGGATTGGAGATACGCAGTATTTT. It translates to CASSLQTGIGDTQYF. V and J are TRBV11-2 and TRBJ2-3; 7 bases match TRBD1. The CDR3 is 15 amino acids. Unmatched junction bases numbered 7, after V lost 2 bases and J lost 5 bases. In germline, CDR1 is SGHAT, CDR2 FQNNGV.

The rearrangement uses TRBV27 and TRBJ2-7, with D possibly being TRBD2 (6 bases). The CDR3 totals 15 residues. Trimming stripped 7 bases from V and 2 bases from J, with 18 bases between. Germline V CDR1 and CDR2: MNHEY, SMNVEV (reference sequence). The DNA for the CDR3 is TGTGCCAGCAATCCAGGGTTGGGACTTGCCTACGAGCAGTACTTC. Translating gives CASNPGLGLAYEQYF.

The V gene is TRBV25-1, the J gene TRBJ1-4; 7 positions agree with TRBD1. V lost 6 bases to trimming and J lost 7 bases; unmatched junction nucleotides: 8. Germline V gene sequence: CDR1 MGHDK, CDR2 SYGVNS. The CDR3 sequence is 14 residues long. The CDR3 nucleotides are TGTGCCAGCAGGGTTGACCGGGACAGTGAAAAACTGTTTTTT. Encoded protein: CASRVDRDSEKLFF.

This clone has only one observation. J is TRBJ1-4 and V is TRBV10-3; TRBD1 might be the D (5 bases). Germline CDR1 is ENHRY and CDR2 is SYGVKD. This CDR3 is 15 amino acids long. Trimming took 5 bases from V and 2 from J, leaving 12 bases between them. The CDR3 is CAISRAAGTNEKLFF. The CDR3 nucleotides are TGTGCCATCAGTCGGGCCGCAGGGACTAATGAAAAACTGTTTTTT.

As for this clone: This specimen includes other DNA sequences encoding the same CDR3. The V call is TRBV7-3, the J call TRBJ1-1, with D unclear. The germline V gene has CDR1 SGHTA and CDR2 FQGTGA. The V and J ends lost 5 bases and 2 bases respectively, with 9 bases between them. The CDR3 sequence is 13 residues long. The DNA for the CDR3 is TGTGCCAGCAGCCCCCAGGCTAACACTGAAGCTTTCTTT. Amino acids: CASSPQANTEAFF.

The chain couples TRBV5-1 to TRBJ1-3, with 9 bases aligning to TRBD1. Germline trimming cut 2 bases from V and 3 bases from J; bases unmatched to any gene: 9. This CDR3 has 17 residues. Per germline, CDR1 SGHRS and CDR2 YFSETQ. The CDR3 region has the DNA TGCGCCAGCAGCTTAGGCCGGGACAGGGACGATGGAAACACCATATATTTT. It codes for CASSLGRDRDDGNTIYF.

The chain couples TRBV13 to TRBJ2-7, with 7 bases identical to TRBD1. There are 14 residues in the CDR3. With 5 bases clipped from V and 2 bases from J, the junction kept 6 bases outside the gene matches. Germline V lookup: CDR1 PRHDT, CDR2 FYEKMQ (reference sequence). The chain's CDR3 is CASSHRDSPYEQYF. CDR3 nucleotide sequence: TGTGCCAGCAGCCACCGGGACAGTCCCTACGAGCAGTACTTC.

The CDR3: CASSSQLAGGSDTQYF. The CDR3 nucleotides read TGTGCCAGCAGCTCGCAACTAGCGGGAGGTTCAGATACGCAGTATTTT. The chain is built from TRBV5-4 and TRBJ2-3; 12 nucleotides align to TRBD2. V lost 3 bases, J lost 4 bases, and 6 bases stayed unmatched. The CDR3 sequence is 16 residues long. Looked up from germline, CDR1 is SGHNT and CDR2 is YYREEE (reference sequence).